This T cell receptor (beta chain) comes out of a study of post-analysis software for immune sequencing data (dated by TCRdb to between 2015 and 2017). With regard to the full study: Relapsing-remitting, secondary progressive and progressive-relapsing multiple sclerosis were recorded as disease courses, and subtype annotation was lacking for some patients. Patient repertoires were compared against around 10 previously published healthy control repertoires from donors aged roughly 6 to 28 years. A subset of samples was prepared in parallel using single-end sample barcoding, then pooled and co-amplified after Illumina adapter ligation.

The investigation overall reported the following: Direct clustering with F measure revealed strong co-clustering of samples prepared in the same batch, which led to a batch-effect correction. Significantly lower normalized Chao1 diversity was found in multiple sclerosis patients than in controls, suggesting substantial peripheral T-cell clonal expansion. The control group was slightly older than the multiple sclerosis patient group. Patients showed significantly higher frequencies than controls for a handful of TRBV segments, among them TRBV5-6, TRBV5-1 and TRBV20-1.

The germline ends are 17 bases apart after V is trimmed by 4 bases and J by 7 bases. CDR3 length: 14 amino acids, cysteine to phenylalanine. Here the CDR3 DNA is all that survives: 42 bases in frame from base 1. The germline V gene (reference sequence) sets CDR1 to GTSNPN and CDR2 to SVGIG. The protocol used for the library was PCR. The sample was run on an Illumina HiSeq 2500. To reduce PCR and sequencing biases, unique molecular identifiers were built into the TCR beta cDNA libraries. Per 1 to 10 million input T cells, approximately 500,000 cDNA molecules were obtained, such that each molecule approximated one T cell. Patient libraries were prepared and sequenced with the same protocol used for the earlier healthy control dataset. Samples belonging to the same batch were prepared together, multiplexed and sequenced on a shared HiSeq lane. The study's processing was this. MIGEC was used to process the raw barcoded reads, and molecular identifier groups with only a single read were discarded before consensus assembly and CDR3 extraction. VDJtools was used for post-analysis of the clonotype tables, and diversity was normalized by down-sampling every dataset to the size of the smallest sample. To correct batch-related cross-sample contamination, repertoire overlap clustering matched CDR3 amino acid sequences but not nucleotide sequences. The public sequencing data were trimmed at Q25 with fastp and processed into clonotypes with MiXCR by TCRdb, which kept only in-frame beta chains. Every entry covers one CDR3 protein and lists the most common genes and DNA from its rows. None of the V and J calls come from the authors' own analysis; TCRdb made them. This sample lists about half a million distinct CDR3 sequences; roughly 45% were detected once. The ten largest clones add up to about 12% of the sample.

This clonotype was seen a few times. The antigen it binds to is not known. No per-base quality is available; no much larger clone lies one base away. To demonstrate the VDJtools post-analysis software, TCR beta repertoires were profiled from the peripheral blood of about 13 young patients with multiple sclerosis. Multiple sclerosis patients were children and adolescents aged about 6 to 15 years. The clonotype was recovered from a girl between 5 and 17 years old with multiple sclerosis. The chain was built from TRBV30 and TRBJ2-1; the D gene assignment is ambiguous. The material sequenced was blood. The encoded CDR3 is CAWNTKPAGNEQFF. The nucleotide sequence reads as follows: TGTGCCTGGAATACAAAGCCTGCCGGGAATGAGCAGTTCTTC.